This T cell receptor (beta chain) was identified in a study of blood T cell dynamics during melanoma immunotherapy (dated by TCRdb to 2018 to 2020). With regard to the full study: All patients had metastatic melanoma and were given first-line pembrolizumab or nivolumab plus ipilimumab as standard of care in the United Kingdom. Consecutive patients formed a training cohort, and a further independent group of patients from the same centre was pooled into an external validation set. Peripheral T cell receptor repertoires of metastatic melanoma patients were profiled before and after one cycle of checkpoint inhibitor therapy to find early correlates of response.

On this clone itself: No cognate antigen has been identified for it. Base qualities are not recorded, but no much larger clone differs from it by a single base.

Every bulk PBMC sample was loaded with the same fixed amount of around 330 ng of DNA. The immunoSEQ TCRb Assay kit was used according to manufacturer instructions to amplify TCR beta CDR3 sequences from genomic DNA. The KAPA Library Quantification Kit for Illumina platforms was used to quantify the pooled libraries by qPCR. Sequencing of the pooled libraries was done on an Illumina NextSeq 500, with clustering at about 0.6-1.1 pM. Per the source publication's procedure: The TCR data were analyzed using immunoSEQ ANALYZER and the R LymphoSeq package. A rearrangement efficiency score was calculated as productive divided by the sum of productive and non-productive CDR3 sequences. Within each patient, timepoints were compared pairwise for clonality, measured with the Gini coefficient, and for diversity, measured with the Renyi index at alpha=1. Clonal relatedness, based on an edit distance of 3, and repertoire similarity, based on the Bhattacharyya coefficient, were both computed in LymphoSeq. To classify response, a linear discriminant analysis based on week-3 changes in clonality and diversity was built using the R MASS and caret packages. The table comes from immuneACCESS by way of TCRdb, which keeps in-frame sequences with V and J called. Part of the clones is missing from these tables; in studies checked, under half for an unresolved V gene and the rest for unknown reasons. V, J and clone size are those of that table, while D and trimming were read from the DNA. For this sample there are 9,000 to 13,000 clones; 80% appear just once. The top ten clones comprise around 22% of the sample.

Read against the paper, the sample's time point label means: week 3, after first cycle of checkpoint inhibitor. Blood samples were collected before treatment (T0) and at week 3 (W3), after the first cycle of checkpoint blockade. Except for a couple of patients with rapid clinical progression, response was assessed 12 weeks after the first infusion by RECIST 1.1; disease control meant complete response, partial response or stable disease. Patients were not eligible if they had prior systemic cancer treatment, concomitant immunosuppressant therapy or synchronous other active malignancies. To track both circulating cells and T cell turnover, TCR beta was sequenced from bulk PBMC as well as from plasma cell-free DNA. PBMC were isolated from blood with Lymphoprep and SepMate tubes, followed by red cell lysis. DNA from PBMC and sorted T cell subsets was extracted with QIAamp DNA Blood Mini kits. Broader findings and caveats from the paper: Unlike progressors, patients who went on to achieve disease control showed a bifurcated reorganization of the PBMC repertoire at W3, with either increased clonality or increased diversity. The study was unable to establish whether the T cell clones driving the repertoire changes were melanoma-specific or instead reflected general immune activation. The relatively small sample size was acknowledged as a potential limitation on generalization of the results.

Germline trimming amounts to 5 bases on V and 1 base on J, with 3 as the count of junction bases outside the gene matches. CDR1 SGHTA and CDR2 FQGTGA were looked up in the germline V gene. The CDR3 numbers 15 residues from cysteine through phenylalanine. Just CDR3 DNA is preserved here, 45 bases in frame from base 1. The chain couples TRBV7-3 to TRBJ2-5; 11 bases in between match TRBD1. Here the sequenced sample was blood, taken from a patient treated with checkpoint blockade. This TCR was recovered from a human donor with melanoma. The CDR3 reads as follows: CASSRGQGVQETQYF. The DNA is TGTGCCAGCAGCAGGGGACAGGGGGTCCAAGAGACCCAGTACTTC.